This record concerns one TCR beta chain sequence. The data derive from a study of TIL therapy for anti-PD-1-resistant metastatic lung cancer. Study-level background: Most patients had lung adenocarcinoma.

Time point specified: pre-treatment sample, taken before nivolumab and TIL therapy. Most excised metastases sampled were pleural nodules or supraclavicular lymph nodes. The CDR3 runs 14 residues. Germline V gives CDR1 LGHNA, CDR2 YSLEER. The V segment lost 1 base and the J segment 9 bases; nucleotides outside the gene matches: 4. This was the immunoSEQ v3 assay. Sequencing used immunoSEQ multiplex PCR; TCRdb keeps in-frame clones, though not all of them. The data hold 95,000 or so clones, with under 70% observed a single time. The sequences come from tumor tissue, collected at baseline. The source of this sequence is a person aged 25-79 years with non-small cell lung cancer. V and J are TRBV4-3 and TRBJ2-1; TRBD2 agrees at 9 bases. CDR3 loop: CASSQGGGAGEQFF. In DNA, the CDR3 is TGCGCCAGCAGCCAAGGCGGGGGGGCCGGTGAGCAGTTCTTC.